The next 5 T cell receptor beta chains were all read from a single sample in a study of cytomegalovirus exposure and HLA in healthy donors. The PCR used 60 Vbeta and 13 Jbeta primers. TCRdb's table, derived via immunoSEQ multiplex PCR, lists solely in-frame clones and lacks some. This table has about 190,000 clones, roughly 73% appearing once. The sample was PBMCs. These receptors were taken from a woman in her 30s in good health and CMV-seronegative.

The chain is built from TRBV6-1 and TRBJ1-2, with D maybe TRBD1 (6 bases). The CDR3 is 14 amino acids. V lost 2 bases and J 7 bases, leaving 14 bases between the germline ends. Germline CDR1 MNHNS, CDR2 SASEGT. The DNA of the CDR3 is TGTGCCAGCAGTGAACTTAACAGGGCGGTTGGCTACACCTTC. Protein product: CASSELNRAVGYTF.

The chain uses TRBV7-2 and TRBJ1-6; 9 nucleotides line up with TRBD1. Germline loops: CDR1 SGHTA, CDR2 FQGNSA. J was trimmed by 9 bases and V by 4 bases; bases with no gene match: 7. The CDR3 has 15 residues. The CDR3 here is CASSSETGGGSPLHF. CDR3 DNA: TGTGCCAGCAGCTCCGAGACAGGGGGAGGTTCACCCCTCCACTTT.

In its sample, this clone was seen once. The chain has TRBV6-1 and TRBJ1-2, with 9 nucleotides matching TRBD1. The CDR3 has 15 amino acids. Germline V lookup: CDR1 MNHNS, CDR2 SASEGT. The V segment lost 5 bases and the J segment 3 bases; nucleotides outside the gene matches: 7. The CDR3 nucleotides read TGTGCCAGCAGTCCGCGGGACAGGGACGACTATGGCTACACCTTC. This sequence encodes CASSPRDRDDYGYTF.

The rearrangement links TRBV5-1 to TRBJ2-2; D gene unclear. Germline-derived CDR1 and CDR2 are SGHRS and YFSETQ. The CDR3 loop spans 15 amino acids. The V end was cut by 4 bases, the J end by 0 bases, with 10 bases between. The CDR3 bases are TGCGCCAGCAGCGTCAGTTTCCCGAACACCGGGGAGCTGTTTTTT. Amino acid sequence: CASSVSFPNTGELFF.

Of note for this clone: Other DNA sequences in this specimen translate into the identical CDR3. The CDR3 region is CASSSPGQIYEQYF. The CDR3 nucleotides are TGCGCCAGCAGCTCCCCGGGACAGATCTACGAGCAGTACTTC. V and J are TRBV5-1 and TRBJ2-7; 7 bases align to TRBD1. Germline values: CDR1 SGHRS, CDR2 YFSETQ. The CDR3 runs 14 residues. Trimming cost V 3 bases and J 3 bases; bases outside gene matches: 6.